This note documents a single T cell receptor (beta chain) sequence. No antigen is known for it. The sample is drawn from a study of cytomegalovirus exposure and HLA in healthy donors. Overall study results and limits: Cytomegalovirus-associated status was assigned to about 160 TCR beta chains. Analysis performed later showed TCR beta chains linked to HLA being more clonally expanded than equally common others. Several of the most significant clusters appeared, in a later analysis, to be linked to common viral pathogens.

Those who donated were healthy bone marrow donors. PCR amplification relied on 60 Vbeta primers (plus 13 Jbeta primers). Produced via immunoSEQ multiplex PCR; TCRdb's table is partial and in-frame only. The profile covers under 130,000 clones, with 83% appearing a single time and 6% to 7.5% taken by the ten largest. The CDR3 extends over 14 amino acids. The germline CDR1 and CDR2 sequences are SNHLY and FYNNEI. V was trimmed by 10 bases and J by 1 base, leaving 16 bases between them. Sequencing was performed on PBMCs. The chain combines TRBV2 with TRBJ1-1, with D hard to call. This receptor was taken from a young man in good health and CMV-seronegative. This CDR3 reads CATRGVDWNTEAFF. DNA for the CDR3: TGTGCCACCCGTGGGGTGGACTGGAACACTGAAGCTTTCTTT.